The clone carrying this T cell receptor beta chain was counted ten times or more. Its specificity is unknown. TRB rearrangements were amplified by multiplex PCR with BIOMED2 TRB-A/B primers. In TCRdb, the multiplex PCR reads were re-called with MiXCR into one record per CDR3 protein. The sample has several thousand distinct CDR3 sequences, 25% to 40% seen once; the top ten hold more than 45%. The data are from a study of T and B cells in COVID-19 patients. TRB was amplified from around 250-500 ng of blood genomic DNA. Germline CDR1 reads MNHEY; CDR2 reads SVGAGI. This CDR3 is 15 amino acids long. Trimming removed 2 bases from V and 4 bases from J, with 14 bases in between. Study results and limitations: Early severe-case samples and blood from mildly ill patients during symptoms were in short supply.

Sequenced: blood. The V call is TRBV6-5, the J call TRBJ1-2, with D tentatively TRBD1 (6 bases). This TCR derives from a human donor with active COVID-19. CDR3 protein: CASSYPSRGSYGYTF. In DNA, the CDR3 is TGTGCCAGCAGTTACCCTTCCAGGGGATCCTATGGCTACACCTTC.